This T cell receptor beta chain was retrieved from a study of immune evolution from preneoplasia to lung adenocarcinoma. Turning to the study itself: HLA loss of heterozygosity: 5.5% to 8.5% AIS, about 14% MIA, around 33% ADC, none AAH. Overall study results and limits: Highest clonality occurred in KRAS-mutant, not EGFR-mutant or double wild-type, nodules. From normal lung to invasive adenocarcinoma, top clone frequencies appeared to decrease.

The method was immunoSEQ multiplex PCR; TCRdb's version includes in-frame clones alone and lacks a portion of them. This table has 8,000 to 9,500 clones, around 73% appearing once. Patient tissue came from resections in Japan or China, 2014–2017. CDR1 and CDR2 from the germline V gene are LNHDA and SQIVND (reference sequence). Trimming shortened V by 8 bases and J by 4 bases, and 11 bases separated the two germline ends. The CDR3 contains 12 residues. This clone was observed a single time. Its antigen is currently unknown. This TCR came from a donor at least 70 years old with lung adenocarcinoma. The chain carries TRBV19 and TRBJ1-1; D uncertain. Sequenced: FFPE minimally invasive lung adenocarcinoma tissue. CDR3 sequence: CASRMGGTEAFF. The CDR3 DNA sequence: TGTGCCAGTCGGATGGGTGGCACTGAAGCTTTCTTT.